A few counts support the clone carrying this TCR beta chain. Data came from immunoSEQ multiplex PCR; TCRdb stores just in-frame clones and leaves some out. The sample has approximately 220,000 clones, roughly four fifths seen once. These data come from a study of blood T cell repertoires in COVID-19. Ages ranged from roughly 18 to 95 years, with residence in more than 20 US areas. The CDR3 is 17 residues long. V shed 7 bases and J 4 bases; nucleotides not matched to a gene: 14. Germline V gives CDR1 SNHLY, CDR2 FYNNEI. The chain recombines TRBV2 with TRBJ1-2, with 11 bases aligning to TRBD1. The origin of this receptor is a woman between 45 and 65 years old who had been exposed to COVID-19. The sample consisted of PBMCs or T cells enriched from blood (not recorded which). In DNA form, the CDR3 reads TGTGCCAGCACCCCCTACCGTGGGACAGGGGGTGGCTATGGCTACACCTTC. Residues: CASTPYRGTGGGYGYTF.